Each of the 28 T cell receptor beta chains below was sequenced from the same sample in a study of blood T cell repertoires in COVID-19. The protocol was immunoSEQ multiplex PCR, while the TCRdb copy is restricted to in-frame clones and leaves out a portion. The sample has roughly 440,000 clones, 88% seen once. The sample comprised peripheral blood. Receptor source: a woman aged 45 to 65 with COVID-19, enrolled during active disease.

The rearrangement joins TRBV3-1 (or the pseudogene TRBV3-2) to TRBJ2-1, with a possible D match to TRBD1 (6 bases). The germline V gene has CDR1 LGHDT and CDR2 YNNKEL (reference sequence). V lost 4 bases and J 9 bases, leaving 16 bases between the germline ends. This CDR3 is built from 14 residues. Here the CDR3 DNA reads TGTGCCAGCAGCCCCCTTAAGGACAGCGTTGAGCAGTTCTTC. Protein: CASSPLKDSVEQFF.

The rearrangement links TRBV20-1 to TRBJ2-7, with a weak D call TRBD2 (5 bases). CDR1 and CDR2 from the germline V gene are DFQATT and SNEGSKA (reference sequence). The CDR3 is 11 amino acids. Trimming took 6 bases from V and 3 from J, leaving 9 bases between them. The CDR3 here is CSASDFYEQYF. The CDR3 nucleotides read TGCAGTGCCTCGGACTTCTACGAGCAGTACTTC.

This clone appeared a single time. V usage is TRBV30 and J usage is TRBJ2-2; 7 nucleotides match TRBD2. Germline V CDR1 and CDR2: GTSNPN, SVGIG (reference sequence). V was clipped by 1 base and J by 4 bases; unmatched bases: 6. The CDR3 is 15 residues long. DNA for the CDR3: TGTGCCTGGAGTGGCTTAGCGGGTGGCACCGGGGAGCTGTTTTTT. It encodes CAWSGLAGGTGELFF.

This chain links TRBV28 with TRBJ1-6; D not certain. This CDR3 is 16 amino acids long. Germline loops: CDR1 MDHEN, CDR2 SYDVKM. Trimming stripped 3 bases from V and 0 bases from J, with 9 bases between. This chain's CDR3 is CASSFMGSSYNSPLHF. The CDR3 region has the DNA TGTGCCAGCAGTTTTATGGGGAGCTCCTATAATTCACCCCTCCACTTT.

The chain is built from TRBV27 and TRBJ1-2; 7 positions match TRBD1. The CDR3 is 14 residues long. Germline trimming cut 5 bases from V and 7 bases from J; bases unmatched to any gene: 10. Per germline, CDR1 MNHEY and CDR2 SMNVEV (reference sequence). Here the CDR3 DNA reads TGTGCCAGCAGTCCCTCCCTACAGGGGTCTGGCTACACCTTC. Its protein is CASSPSLQGSGYTF.

This clone was seen only once. The V call is TRBV5-8, the J call TRBJ1-2; a weak D match, TRBD1 (5 bases). This CDR3 spans 15 amino acids. V lost 4 bases, J lost 3 bases, and 16 bases lay in between. From germline, CDR1 is SGHTS and CDR2 YDEGEE. CDR3 in amino acids: CASSGKRGGHYGYTF. As DNA, the CDR3 is TGTGCCAGCAGCGGAAAGAGGGGAGGCCACTATGGCTACACCTTC.

The rearrangement links TRBV9 to TRBJ2-2, with D possibly TRBD1 on 6 matching bases. The germline CDR1 and CDR2 sequences are SGDLS and YYNGEE. CDR3 length equals 16 residues. Trimming pared 0 bases from V and 4 bases from J, leaving 13 bases between. This CDR3 reads CASSVGRGLSTGELFF. The CDR3 bases are TGTGCCAGCAGCGTAGGCAGGGGCCTTTCCACCGGGGAGCTGTTTTTT.

V gene TRBV9 combines with J gene TRBJ2-7; 7 bases agree with TRBD2. Germline assignment: CDR1 SGDLS and CDR2 YYNGEE. Losses at the gene ends were 2 bases for V and 2 bases for J; bases not matched to a gene: 4. This CDR3 is built from 14 residues. The CDR3 sequence is CASSVLAETYEQYF. CDR3 bases: TGTGCCAGCAGCGTCCTAGCGGAAACCTACGAGCAGTACTTC.

CDR3 DNA sequence: TGTGCCAGCAGCTACTCGGGGGGCGCAAATGAAGCTTTCTTT. This translates into CASSYSGGANEAFF. The chain is built from TRBV9 and TRBJ1-1, with D possibly matching TRBD1 (6 bases). The CDR3 is 14 amino acids. Looked up from germline, CDR1 is SGDLS and CDR2 is YYNGEE. Trimming took off 4 bases at V and 7 bases at J, with 17 bases between the two ends. Variable domain in full (rest from reference TRBV9 and TRBJ1-1): DSGVTQTPKHLITATGQRVTLRCSPRSGDLSVYWYQQSLDQGLQFLIQYYNGEERAKGNILERFSAQQFPDLHSELNLSSLELGDSALYFCASSYSGGANEAFFGQGTRLTVV.

J is TRBJ1-2 and V is TRBV9; maybe TRBD1 (5 bases). This CDR3 is built from 13 residues. From germline, CDR1 is SGDLS and CDR2 YYNGEE. V was cut by 4 bases and J by 5 bases, with 12 bases left in between. CDR3 protein: CASSPRKGYGYTF. CDR3 DNA sequence: TGTGCCAGCAGCCCCCGAAAGGGGTATGGCTACACCTTC.

The chain carries TRBV9 and TRBJ1-4; a possible D gene is TRBD1 (5 bases). The CDR3 consists of 13 residues. Germline CDR1 and CDR2: SGDLS and YYNGEE. V was pared by 4 bases and J by 7 bases, with 11 bases between. CDR3 in DNA: TGTGCCAGCAGCTCACCGCAGGGTGAAAAACTGTTTTTT. Protein: CASSSPQGEKLFF.

V gene TRBV7-6 combines with J gene TRBJ1-5, with 7 bases that match TRBD1. Germline CDR1 is SGHVS and CDR2 is FNYEAQ. V trimming: 6 bases; J trimming: 3 bases; junction bases outside the gene matches: 8. This CDR3 spans 15 amino acids. In DNA form, the CDR3 reads TGTGCCAGCAGTTCAAGACAGGGCTTCAATCAGCCCCAGCATTTT. Amino acids: CASSSRQGFNQPQHF.

The V and J genes are TRBV6-5 and TRBJ1-2; 7 nucleotides line up with TRBD1. This CDR3 comprises 13 residues. V shed 0 bases, J shed 6 bases, and the junction held 1 base outside the gene matches. Germline CDR1 is MNHEY and CDR2 is SVGAGI. The CDR3 protein is CASSYSDRNGYTF. DNA for the CDR3: TGTGCCAGCAGTTACTCGGACAGGAATGGCTACACCTTC.

A note on this clone: The sample has other DNA sequences that encode this CDR3 too. V and J are TRBV5-1 and TRBJ2-7, with 12 bases that match TRBD2. Germline assignment: CDR1 SGHRS and CDR2 YFSETQ. CDR3 length: 15 residues. The ends lost 4 bases at V and 1 base at J; junction bases unmatched: 3. This chain's CDR3 is CASSPLAGGSYEQYF. The DNA of the CDR3 is TGCGCCAGCAGCCCCCTAGCGGGGGGGTCCTACGAGCAGTACTTC. The full variable domain, rest sourced from reference TRBV5-1 and TRBJ2-7, is KAGVTQTPRYLIKTRGQQVTLSCSPISGHRSVSWYQQTPGQGLQFLFEYFSETQRNKGNFPGRFSGRQFSNSRSEMNVSTLELGDSALYLCASSPLAGGSYEQYFGPGTRLTVT.

This clone was counted a single time. The rearrangement links TRBV10-2 to TRBJ1-1; the match to TRBD1 covers 9 bases. The junction had 15 bases not matched to a gene; V was cut back by 2 bases and J by 5 bases. The CDR3 consists of 18 residues. Per the germline V gene, CDR1 is WSHSY and CDR2 is SAAADI. The CDR3 reads CASSENPSTGGGFTEAFF. The CDR3, as DNA: TGCGCCAGCAGTGAGAACCCTTCGACAGGGGGAGGATTTACTGAAGCTTTCTTT.

The rearrangement uses TRBV5-1 and TRBJ2-2; D might be TRBD2 (6 bases). Germline CDR1 reads SGHRS; CDR2 reads YFSETQ. V lost 4 bases and J 7 bases, leaving 20 bases between the germline ends. The CDR3 has 16 residues. CDR3 sequence: CASSPGWVAANGELFF. DNA of the CDR3: TGCGCCAGCAGCCCGGGCTGGGTAGCGGCAAACGGGGAGCTGTTTTTT. Looking up the rest from reference TRBV5-1 and TRBJ2-2 gives the full variable domain: KAGVTQTPRYLIKTRGQQVTLSCSPISGHRSVSWYQQTPGQGLQFLFEYFSETQRNKGNFPGRFSGRQFSNSRSEMNVSTLELGDSALYLCASSPGWVAANGELFFGEGSRLTVL.

In nucleotides, the CDR3 is TGTGCCAGCAGCCAATCAGTCCCAGGGGTAGGCGGCTACACCTTC. It specifies CASSQSVPGVGGYTF. The chain combines TRBV3-1 (or the pseudogene TRBV3-2) with TRBJ1-2; a weak D match, TRBD1 (6 bases). Trimming pared 2 bases from V and 8 bases from J, leaving 18 bases between. The CDR3 is made up of 15 amino acids. In germline, CDR1 is LGHDT, CDR2 YNNKEL (reference sequence).

This chain uses TRBV30 with TRBJ2-7; 8 nucleotides align to TRBD1. Germline values: CDR1 GTSNPN, CDR2 SVGIG (reference sequence). There are 17 residues in the CDR3. The V segment lost 3 bases and the J segment 1 base; nucleotides outside the gene matches: 14. The CDR3 here is CAWREEAGTGASYEQYF. Here the CDR3 DNA reads TGTGCCTGGAGGGAAGAGGCCGGGACAGGTGCTTCCTACGAGCAGTACTTC.

This sequence joins TRBV28 and TRBJ1-2; D possibly corresponds to TRBD1 (6 bases). The CDR3 runs 13 residues. The germline V and J ends were trimmed by 5 bases and 7 bases, with 14 bases remaining between them. Germline assignment: CDR1 MDHEN and CDR2 SYDVKM. The CDR3 DNA reads TGTGCCAGCAGTGGCCTGCAGGGGCTTGGCTACACCTTC. Its translation: CASSGLQGLGYTF.

This chain connects TRBV13 to TRBJ2-7, with 9 bases fitting TRBD1. The J segment lost 3 bases and the V segment lost 5 bases, leaving 2 bases of the junction unmatched. Germline CDR1 and CDR2: PRHDT and FYEKMQ (reference sequence). The CDR3 is 13 residues long. The CDR3 DNA reads TGTGCCAGCAGCCGGGACAGGGACTACGAGCAGTACTTC. Amino acid sequence: CASSRDRDYEQYF.

This clone was observed a few times. The rearrangement joins TRBV20-1 to TRBJ1-5; 8 positions match TRBD1. The CDR3 runs to 14 residues. V gave up 3 bases and J gave up 5 bases; unmatched junction bases: 6. The germline V gene encodes CDR1 DFQATT and CDR2 SNEGSKA (reference sequence). The CDR3 sequence: CSASVQGGHQPQHF. The DNA for the CDR3 is TGCAGTGCTAGTGTACAGGGGGGCCATCAGCCCCAGCATTTT.

This clone was seen only a few times. J is TRBJ2-7 and V is TRBV4-1; 10 bases fit TRBD1. J lost 6 bases, V lost 0 bases, and 8 bases had no gene match. Germline V CDR1 and CDR2: MGHRA, YSYEKL. This CDR3 region has 16 residues. The DNA of the CDR3 is TGCGCCAGCAGCCAAGATGCGGGGACAGGGGAAGGCGAGCAGTACTTC. It yields the protein CASSQDAGTGEGEQYF.

Note on this clone: This CDR3 is also generated by other DNA sequences in the sample. The chain recombines TRBV27 with TRBJ2-3, with D unclear. CDR3 size: 15 residues. The germline gives CDR1 MNHEY, CDR2 SMNVEV (reference sequence). Trimming shortened V by 2 bases and J by 0 bases, and 9 bases separated the two germline ends. The CDR3 here is CASSLTRTSTDTQYF. The CDR3 DNA reads as TGTGCCAGCAGTTTAACCCGAACTAGCACAGATACGCAGTATTTT.

DNA of the CDR3: TGTGCCAGCAGTGACGGCTGGGGGGAGTATGGCTACACCTTC. As protein: CASSDGWGEYGYTF. V is TRBV6-1 and J is TRBJ1-2, with D perhaps TRBD1 (5 bases). This CDR3 spans 14 amino acids. Germline V CDR1 and CDR2: MNHNS, SASEGT. With 3 bases removed from V and 5 bases from J, the gap between germline ends came to 13 bases.

The chain joins TRBV19 to TRBJ2-2; D might be TRBD2 (6 bases). The CDR3 spans 15 residues. V was clipped by 3 bases and J by 1 base, with 9 bases between them. Germline assignment: CDR1 LNHDA and CDR2 SQIVND (reference sequence). The DNA of the CDR3 is TGTGCCAGTAGTATGCGGAGGGGGAACACCGGGGAGCTGTTTTTT. Its protein is CASSMRRGNTGELFF.

J is TRBJ1-5 and V is TRBV28; TRBD1 aligns across 8 bases. Germline assignment: CDR1 MDHEN and CDR2 SYDVKM. This CDR3 region has 16 residues. With 5 bases clipped from V and 3 bases from J, the junction kept 9 bases outside the gene matches. CDR3: CASSQTGTGFNQPQHF. Written as DNA, the CDR3 is TGTGCCAGCAGTCAGACAGGGACAGGTTTCAATCAGCCCCAGCATTTT.

This sequence joins TRBV6-2 or TRBV6-3 and TRBJ2-2; 8 nucleotides align to TRBD2. V gave up 6 bases and J gave up 3 bases; unmatched junction bases: 15. Germline V gene lookup returns CDR1 MNHEY and CDR2 SVGEGT. The CDR3 is 18 residues long. DNA for the CDR3: TGTGCCAGCAGCCCTAGGGGCGGGGGGCTTTGGGACACCGGGGAGCTGTTTTTT. It specifies CASSPRGGGLWDTGELFF.

The chain combines TRBV5-4 with TRBJ2-7; D might be TRBD1 (5 bases). This CDR3 spans 12 amino acids. The germline V gene encodes CDR1 SGHNT and CDR2 YYREEE (reference sequence). The V end lost 2 bases, the J end lost 9 bases, and 12 bases lay between the germline ends. The CDR3 protein is CASSLKGLAQYF. CDR3 nucleotide sequence: TGTGCCAGCAGCTTAAAGGGGTTGGCGCAGTACTTC. Filled out from reference TRBV5-4 and TRBJ2-7, the complete variable domain reads ETGVTQSPTHLIKTRGQQVTLRCSSQSGHNTVSWYQQALGQGPQFIFQYYREEENGRGNFPPRFSGLQFPNYSSELNVNALELDDSALYLCASSLKGLAQYFGPGTRLTVT.